This TCR beta chain was found in a study of cytomegalovirus exposure and HLA in healthy donors. Study findings and constraints: Relative to equally common others, HLA-associated TCR beta chains showed greater clonal expansion in a later analysis. TCR beta V- and J-gene trimming was later associated with a missense DCLRE1C variant. An analysis done earlier found most TCR beta V segments productive about 87% or about 30% of the time.

Concerning this clone: Its target is not known.

The CDR3 runs to 13 residues. V gave up 5 bases and J gave up 5 bases, with 12 bases separating them. Germline CDR1 reads SNHLY; CDR2 reads FYNNEI. The PCR employed 60 Vbeta primers together with 13 Jbeta primers. The data were produced by immunoSEQ multiplex PCR, yet TCRdb's version contains in-frame clones alone and is incomplete. This sample has roughly 120,000 clones, with about three quarters found just once. Sequenced: PBMCs. The clonotype originates from a woman aged 40 to 49 in good health and CMV-seropositive. The chain combines TRBV2 with TRBJ1-2; D might be TRBD1 (5 bases). CDR3: CASSWTPLYGYTF. The CDR3, as DNA: TGTGCCAGCAGTTGGACACCACTATATGGCTACACCTTC. Full variable domain (rest looked up from reference TRBV2 and TRBJ1-2): EPEVTQTPSHQVTQMGQEVILRCVPISNHLYFYWYRQILGQKVEFLVSFYNNEISEKSEIFDDQFSVERPDGSNFTLKIRSTKLEDSAMYFCASSWTPLYGYTFGSGTRLTVV.